A single sample is the source of the 23 T cell receptor beta chains below, sequenced in a study of identical twins. TCRdb fed the 5' RACE reads into MiXCR, producing one record per CDR3 protein. The top ten clones hold 0.75% to 0.95% of a sample with just over 500,000 distinct CDR3 sequences, about 20% of them seen once. This sample was shared with a second study, whose subject was T cells expressing NK-cell markers.

Sequencing used CD4+ T cells sorted from blood. The receptors were gathered from a woman aged 18 to 35 in good health.

This clonotype turned up a few times. The chain is built from TRBV29-1 and TRBJ2-7; 8 bases line up with TRBD2. From germline, CDR1 is SQVTM and CDR2 ANQGSEA. This CDR3 has 12 amino acids. Unmatched junction bases numbered 1, after V lost 4 bases and J lost 2 bases. CDR3 nucleotides: TGCAGCGTTGCACTAGCGGCCTACGAGCAGTACTTC. Its translation: CSVALAAYEQYF.

This clonotype was seen ten or more times. The chain is built from TRBV9 and TRBJ2-7, with 8 bases lining up with TRBD1. This CDR3 has 15 residues. Germline V lookup: CDR1 SGDLS, CDR2 YYNGEE. J was trimmed by 0 bases and V by 4 bases; bases with no gene match: 6. Here the CDR3 DNA reads TGTGCCAGCAGCCGAACCGGGACAGGCTCCTACGAGCAGTACTTC. Its translation is CASSRTGTGSYEQYF.

The chain employs TRBV5-1 and TRBJ2-7; TRBD1 or TRBD2 may be the D gene (5 bases each). V lost 4 bases and J 3 bases, leaving 17 bases between the germline ends. Germline V lookup: CDR1 SGHRS, CDR2 YFSETQ. The CDR3 is 15 residues long. The CDR3 loop is CASSIGDPPYYEQYF. CDR3 bases: TGCGCCAGCAGCATTGGGGACCCCCCTTACTACGAGCAGTACTTC.

This chain links TRBV4-1 with TRBJ2-3, with 7 bases lining up with TRBD1. The CDR3 consists of 15 residues. CDR1 is MGHRA, CDR2 YSYEKL, per germline. V was pared by 4 bases and J by 4 bases, with 8 bases of the junction left unmatched. CDR3 residues: CASSLTGWSADTQYF. In nucleotides, the CDR3 is TGCGCCAGCAGCCTGACAGGGTGGAGCGCAGATACGCAGTATTTT.

This clonotype showed up just once. V and J are TRBV29-1 and TRBJ2-3; TRBD2 is a possible D gene (5 bases). V dropped 6 bases and J dropped 2 bases, with 12 bases sitting between them. The CDR3 has 13 amino acids. The germline gives CDR1 SQVTM, CDR2 ANQGSEA. CDR3: CSVAGLITDTQYF. As DNA, the CDR3 is TGCAGCGTCGCCGGACTTATCACAGATACGCAGTATTTT.

The CDR3 loop reads CASSFGLAGGQGEQYF. As DNA, the CDR3 is TGTGCCAGCAGCTTCGGGCTAGCGGGAGGGCAGGGCGAGCAGTACTTC. The chain employs TRBV7-8 and TRBJ2-7; 12 bases line up with TRBD2. Germline CDR1 reads SGHVS; CDR2 reads FQNEAQ. Germline trimming cut 3 bases from V and 6 bases from J; bases unmatched to any gene: 9. The CDR3 loop spans 16 amino acids.

The DNA for the CDR3 is TGTGCCACCAGTGATTTTAGCGGGAGTCTAAACAATGAGCAGTTCTTC. It specifies CATSDFSGSLNNEQFF. This chain links TRBV24-1 with TRBJ2-1; the match to TRBD2 covers 9 bases. The V gene's germline CDR1 is KGHDR and CDR2 SFDVKD. The CDR3 has 16 residues. V shed 1 base and J 5 bases; nucleotides not matched to a gene: 5.

The V gene is TRBV7-2, the J gene TRBJ2-3, with 11 bases fitting TRBD2. The CDR3 spans 16 residues. Unmatched junction bases numbered 16, after V lost 5 bases and J lost 12 bases. Germline values: CDR1 SGHTA, CDR2 FQGNSA. CDR3 sequence reads: CASSALAGGPSVFQYF. In DNA, the CDR3 is TGTGCCAGCAGCGCATTAGCGGGAGGGCCCTCAGTTTTTCAGTATTTT.

The chain is built from TRBV5-6 and TRBJ1-5, with a weak D call TRBD1 (6 bases). There are 14 residues in the CDR3. Germline loops: CDR1 SGHDT, CDR2 YYEEEE. V was cut by 1 base and J by 7 bases, with 12 bases left in between. The CDR3 sequence is CASSLRGGRQPQHF. In DNA form, the CDR3 reads TGTGCCAGCAGCTTGAGGGGGGGCAGGCAGCCCCAGCATTTT.

The chain couples TRBV5-1 to TRBJ2-3, with D possibly TRBD2 on 5 matching bases. This CDR3 has 14 amino acids. V was cut by 3 bases and J by 0 bases, with 8 bases left in between. CDR1 is SGHRS, CDR2 YFSETQ, per germline. The CDR3 region is CASSSADSTDTQYF. Written as DNA, the CDR3 is TGCGCCAGCAGCTCAGCGGATAGCACAGATACGCAGTATTTT.

This chain links TRBV20-1 with TRBJ2-1, with D perhaps TRBD2 (6 bases). Trimming stripped 0 bases from V and 7 bases from J, with 13 bases between. There are 14 residues in the CDR3. Germline CDR1 DFQATT, CDR2 SNEGSKA (reference sequence). The chain's CDR3 is CSAREVTEGNEQFF. The CDR3 DNA sequence: TGCAGTGCTAGAGAAGTGACGGAGGGGAATGAGCAGTTCTTC.

This clonotype occurred a few times. CDR3 DNA: TGTGCCAGCATCGATAGGGGGACAGGGGGCGGCGATACGCAGTATTTT. Translating it yields CASIDRGTGGGDTQYF. V gene TRBV12-3 or TRBV12-4 combines with J gene TRBJ2-3; 12 bases match TRBD1. V was clipped by 7 bases and J by 6 bases; unmatched bases: 11. The CDR3 sequence is 16 residues long.

This clonotype was observed a handful of times. At one end, the junction sequence differs from germline, possibly due to a read error. The J gene is TRBJ2-3, the V gene TRBV6-5; either TRBD1 or TRBD2 may supply D (5 bases each). Per the germline V gene, CDR1 is MNHEY and CDR2 is SVGAGI. The CDR3 totals 14 residues. CDR3 in amino acids: CASRYSSGTDTQYF. The CDR3, as DNA: TGTGCCAGCAGATACTCCTCGGGGACGGATACGCAGTATTTT.

As DNA, the CDR3 is TGTGCCAGCGGCGGACAGGGAATGGGGCCCCAGCATTTT. This encodes CASGGQGMGPQHF. The rearrangement uses TRBV7-6 and TRBJ1-5, with TRBD1 matching over 8 bases. The CDR3 runs to 13 residues. The trim removed 8 bases at V and 9 bases at J, leaving 9 bases unmatched. The germline CDR1 and CDR2 sequences are SGHVS and FNYEAQ.

In its sample, this clonotype was seen a few times. The chain joins TRBV12-3 or TRBV12-4 to TRBJ2-1; possibly TRBD1 for D (5 bases). The V and J ends lost 6 bases and 9 bases respectively, with 12 bases between them. CDR3 length equals 12 residues. DNA of the CDR3: TGTGCCAGCAGCCGAGTTGGGGCTGAGCAGTTCTTC. It yields the protein CASSRVGAEQFF.

This clonotype was seen a few times. This chain connects TRBV6-5 to TRBJ2-1, with D possibly matching TRBD1 (5 bases). Germline CDR1 is MNHEY and CDR2 is SVGAGI. Trimming shortened V by 0 bases and J by 6 bases, and 12 bases separated the two germline ends. This CDR3 spans 15 amino acids. The DNA of the CDR3 is TGTGCCAGCAGTTACTCGATACAGGCACCCAATGAGCAGTTCTTC. Protein: CASSYSIQAPNEQFF.

The V and J genes are TRBV12-3 or TRBV12-4 and TRBJ1-1; a possible D gene is TRBD1 (6 bases). With 8 bases removed from V and 2 bases from J, the gap between germline ends came to 12 bases. The CDR3 loop spans 13 amino acids. The CDR3 reads CASCRGPNTEAFF. The DNA of the CDR3 is TGTGCCAGCTGCAGGGGACCTAACACTGAAGCTTTCTTT.

This clonotype was found a few times. This chain connects TRBV20-1 to TRBJ2-2; unclear D gene. The CDR3 sequence is 13 residues long. V gave up 3 bases and J gave up 5 bases, with 10 bases separating them. CDR1 and CDR2 from the germline V gene are DFQATT and SNEGSKA (reference sequence). CDR3 protein: CSARRPPTGELFF. CDR3 nucleotide sequence: TGCAGTGCTAGGCGTCCGCCAACCGGGGAGCTGTTTTTT.

This clonotype was counted between two and nine times. The rearrangement links TRBV20-1 to TRBJ2-2, with D unclear. The germline V gene encodes CDR1 DFQATT and CDR2 SNEGSKA (reference sequence). V was clipped by 1 base and J by 7 bases, with 10 bases between them. The CDR3 has 13 amino acids. The CDR3 sequence: CSARAGRGGELFF. The CDR3 coding sequence is TGCAGTGCTAGAGCCGGACGTGGCGGGGAGCTGTTTTTT.

J is TRBJ2-3 and V is TRBV10-3; either TRBD1 or TRBD2 may supply D (5 bases each). Trimming removed 4 bases from V and 9 bases from J, with 11 bases in between. Germline V gene data show CDR1 as ENHRY and CDR2 as SYGVKD. CDR3 length equals 12 residues. Written as DNA, the CDR3 is TGTGCCATCAGTGGGGGGAAGTTGACGCAGTATTTT. It encodes CAISGGKLTQYF.

The rearrangement uses TRBV6-2 or TRBV6-3 and TRBJ2-7; D uncertain. This CDR3 is built from 11 residues. V shed 8 bases and J shed 0 bases, with 5 bases lying between them. Germline CDR1 and CDR2: MNHEY and SVGEGT. The CDR3 coding sequence is TGTGCCAGCCAGCCCTCCTACGAGCAGTACTTC. Translation gives CASQPSYEQYF.

This clonotype came up a few times. This sequence joins TRBV4-3 and TRBJ1-2; 7 bases line up with TRBD1. The length of the CDR3 is 14 residues. CDR1 and CDR2 from the germline V gene are LGHNA and YSLEER. V lost 4 bases to trimming and J lost 3 bases; unmatched junction nucleotides: 5. CDR3 DNA: TGCGCCAGCAGCCCCCCCGACAGGGACTATGGCTACACCTTC. Protein sequence: CASSPPDRDYGYTF.

The chain employs TRBV11-2 and TRBJ2-5; TRBD2 matches 8 bases. Germline assignment: CDR1 SGHAT and CDR2 FQNNGV. V dropped 1 base and J dropped 5; count of bases not matched to a gene: 9. This CDR3 contains 16 residues. CDR3 in DNA: TGTGCCAGCAGCTTAGCTCTAGCGGGCCCCTGGGAGACCCAGTACTTC. It translates to CASSLALAGPWETQYF. The variable domain in full, completed from reference TRBV11-2 and TRBJ2-5, reads EAGVAQSPRYKIIEKRQSVAFWCNPISGHATLYWYQQILGQGPKLLIQFQNNGVVDDSQLPKDRFSAERLKGVDSTLKIQPAKLEDSAVYLCASSLALAGPWETQYFGPGTRLLVL.